This T cell receptor (beta chain) was captured in a study of radiation and T cells in renal cell carcinoma. Study outcomes and limitations: Baseline intratumoral clonotype presence is unknown without pretreatment biopsies.

Comment on this clone: Its antigen is still unknown.

The time point is: baseline pretreatment blood. Treatment of the sample: 15 Gy SBRT to primary tumor, nephrectomy 4 weeks later. Serial blood draws occurred at baseline and 2 and 4 weeks post-SBRT. The tumor was a clear cell renal cell carcinoma. The table came from immunoSEQ multiplex PCR; TCRdb's copy has only in-frame clones and leaves some out. The sample lists about 130,000 clones; about four fifths were seen once. The CDR3 length is 12 residues. V was pared by 6 bases and J by 4 bases, with 9 bases between. Per germline, CDR1 LNHDA and CDR2 SQIVND (reference sequence). Sample: blood, taken from a patient whose treatment included radiotherapy and nephrectomy. This rearrangement joins TRBV19 to TRBJ1-1; D may be TRBD1 (6 bases). The TCR originated in a woman between 55 and 75 years old with renal cell carcinoma. The CDR3 protein is CASRGGGTEAFF. The CDR3 DNA is TGTGCCAGTAGAGGGGGGGGCACTGAAGCTTTCTTT. Full variable domain (rest looked up from reference TRBV19 and TRBJ1-1): DGGITQSPKYLFRKEGQNVTLSCEQNLNHDAMYWYRQDPGQGLRLIYYSQIVNDFQKGDIAEGYSVSREKKESFPLTVTSAQKNPTAFYLCASRGGGTEAFFGQGTRLTVV.